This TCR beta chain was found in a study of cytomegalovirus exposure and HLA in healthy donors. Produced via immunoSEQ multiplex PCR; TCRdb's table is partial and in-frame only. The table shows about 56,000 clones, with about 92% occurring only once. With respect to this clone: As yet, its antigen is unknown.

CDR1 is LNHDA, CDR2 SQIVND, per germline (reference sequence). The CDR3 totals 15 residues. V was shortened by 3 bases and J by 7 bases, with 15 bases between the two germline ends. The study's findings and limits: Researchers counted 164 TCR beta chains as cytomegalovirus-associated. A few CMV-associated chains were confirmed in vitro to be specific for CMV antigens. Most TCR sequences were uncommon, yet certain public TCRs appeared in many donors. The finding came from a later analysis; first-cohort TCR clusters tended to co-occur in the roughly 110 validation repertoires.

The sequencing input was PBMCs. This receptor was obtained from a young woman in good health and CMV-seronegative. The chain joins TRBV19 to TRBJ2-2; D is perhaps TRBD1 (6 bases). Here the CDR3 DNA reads TGTGCCAGTAGTATCGGGACAATTCAGCTCGGGGAGCTGTTTTTT. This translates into CASSIGTIQLGELFF.